Listed below are T cell receptor beta chains from one sample, sequenced in a study of beta chain features in type 1 diabetes. Clones were read by immunoSEQ multiplex PCR, and TCRdb kept only the in-frame ones, dropping some. The data show around 400,000 clones, with roughly 16% seen just once and about 0.018% held by the top ten. What was sequenced was naive CD4+ T cells from blood. These receptors originate from a young woman in good health. Both conserved end residues are part of each CDR3. D genes are given only for firm matches. Some rows have no size entry. The others give once, few or many, or a class for an expanded clone.

d_call,j_call,clone_size,v_call,cdr3_aa,cdr3_nt
NA,TRBJ2-7,few,TRBV7-9,CASSPSGLRYEQYF,TGTGCCAGCAGCCCATCAGGGTTAAGGTACGAGCAGTACTTC
TRBD1,TRBJ1-4,few,TRBV28,CASSSGTGSGKLFF,TGTGCCAGCAGTTCCGGGACAGGGTCGGGGAAACTGTTTTTT
NA,TRBJ2-3,few,TRBV4-3,CASSHGTDTQYF,TGCGCCAGCAGCCACGGGACAGATACGCAGTATTTT
TRBD1,TRBJ2-7,few,TRBV6-5,CASSPTGVRYEQYF,TGTGCCAGCAGTCCGACAGGGGTGCGCTACGAGCAGTACTTC
TRBD2,TRBJ2-7,NA,TRBV7-2,CASSRSGLADYEQYF,TGTGCCAGCAGCCGCTCGGGACTAGCGGACTACGAGCAGTACTTC
NA,TRBJ2-6,once,TRBV16,CASSQWGVLSSGANVLTF,TGTGCCAGCAGCCAATGGGGCGTGCTTAGCTCTGGGGCCAACGTCCTGACTTTC
TRBD1,TRBJ1-3,NA,TRBV28,CASSPPGQGWDTIYF,TGTGCCAGCAGCCCACCGGGACAGGGTTGGGACACCATATATTTT
TRBD2,TRBJ2-1,few,TRBV2,CASRILAGGNEQFF,TGTGCCAGCAGGATACTAGCGGGGGGGAATGAGCAGTTCTTC
NA,TRBJ1-1,few,TRBV29-1,CSVYGGPDTEAFF,TGCAGCGTTTACGGGGGGCCAGACACTGAAGCTTTCTTT
TRBD2,TRBJ2-1,NA,TRBV18,CASSIQLAGAHEQFF,TGTGCCAGCTCGATCCAACTAGCGGGAGCCCATGAGCAGTTCTTC
TRBD2,TRBJ2-3,NA,TRBV7-2,CASTGTSGTDTQYF,TGTGCCAGCACCGGGACTAGCGGCACAGATACGCAGTATTTT
NA,TRBJ1-1,NA,TRBV19,CASSGGLPNTEAFF,TGTGCCAGTAGTGGGGGACTCCCGAACACTGAAGCTTTCTTT
TRBD1,TRBJ2-7,NA,TRBV2,CASGIQGASYEQYF,TGTGCCAGCGGCATACAGGGGGCCTCCTACGAGCAGTACTTC
TRBD1,TRBJ1-2,NA,TRBV18,CASSTQGENYGYTF,TGTGCCAGCTCAACACAGGGGGAGAACTATGGCTACACCTTC
TRBD2,TRBJ2-3,NA,TRBV30,CAWSKPGLAGLDTQYF,TGTGCCTGGAGTAAACCGGGACTAGCGGGACTTGATACGCAGTATTTT
TRBD2,TRBJ2-1,NA,TRBV10-3,CAISGTSGGEQFF,TGTGCCATCAGTGGGACTAGCGGTGGCGAGCAGTTCTTC
NA,TRBJ1-2,NA,TRBV7-2,CASSLTGPQGNYGYTF,TGTGCCAGCAGCTTAACGGGGCCTCAGGGGAACTATGGCTACACCTTC
NA,TRBJ2-7,NA,TRBV6-5,CASSYRRFYEQYF,TGTGCCAGCAGTTACCGGAGATTCTACGAGCAGTACTTC
NA,TRBJ2-7,NA,TRBV28,CASSTGNSHEQYF,TGTGCCAGCAGTACCGGGAATAGCCACGAGCAGTACTTC
NA,TRBJ2-7,few,TRBV6-1,CASSERDRAYEQYF,TGTGCCAGCAGTGAACGGGATAGGGCTTACGAGCAGTACTTC
NA,TRBJ2-7,NA,TRBV25-1,CASEGAPSYEQYF,TGTGCCAGCGAAGGGGCCCCTTCCTACGAGCAGTACTTC
NA,TRBJ1-1,NA,TRBV29-1,CSATPGVGTEAFF,TGCAGCGCCACCCCGGGGGTGGGGACTGAAGCTTTCTTT
NA,TRBJ1-2,NA,TRBV30,CAWRARGSYGYTF,TGTGCCTGGAGAGCCCGGGGGTCCTATGGCTACACCTTC
NA,TRBJ2-1,few,TRBV30,CAWSARQTSYNEQFF,TGTGCCTGGAGTGCCCGACAGACCTCCTACAATGAGCAGTTCTTC
TRBD2,TRBJ2-1,few,TRBV4-2,CASSQDFATSGLRNEQFF,TGTGCCAGCAGCCAAGATTTTGCAACTAGCGGGTTGAGGAATGAGCAGTTCTTC
NA,TRBJ1-1,NA,TRBV14,CASSFTVNTEAFF,TGTGCCAGCAGTTTTACAGTGAACACTGAAGCTTTCTTT
TRBD2,TRBJ2-7,NA,TRBV30,CAWSPSSFPSGRSRQYF,TGTGCCTGGAGTCCCTCTTCTTTCCCGAGCGGGAGAAGCCGGCAGTACTTC
TRBD1,TRBJ2-5,NA,TRBV29-1,CSVAGSDRGKTQYF,TGCAGCGTTGCCGGGAGCGACAGGGGAAAGACCCAGTACTTC
TRBD2,TRBJ2-1,NA,TRBV7-8,CASSLRTGGRANEQFF,TGTGCCAGCAGCTTAAGGACCGGCGGGAGGGCGAATGAGCAGTTCTTC
TRBD1,TRBJ2-3,NA,TRBV19,CASSEPGGGRTDTQYF,TGTGCCAGTAGTGAACCAGGGGGCGGTAGGACAGATACGCAGTATTTT
NA,TRBJ1-1,few,TRBV2,CASSELQVEAFF,TGTGCCAGCAGTGAACTTCAGGTTGAAGCTTTCTTT
NA,TRBJ2-7,NA,TRBV30,CAWSGGAVQYF,TGTGCCTGGAGTGGAGGTGCGGTACAGTACTTC
NA,TRBJ2-1,NA,TRBV18,CASSRGGGNEQFF,TGTGCCAGCTCACGTGGCGGCGGCAATGAGCAGTTCTTC
NA,TRBJ1-5,NA,TRBV18,CASSPTDSNQPQHF,TGTGCCAGCTCACCAACAGATAGCAATCAGCCCCAGCATTTT
TRBD2,TRBJ2-3,NA,TRBV7-6,CASSPGAGGLDTQYF,TGTGCCAGCAGCCCCGGAGCGGGAGGGTTAGATACGCAGTATTTT
TRBD2,TRBJ2-1,few,TRBV2,CASSVWREFNEQFF,TGTGCCAGCAGTGTGTGGCGGGAGTTCAATGAGCAGTTCTTC
TRBD1,TRBJ2-7,few,TRBV28,CASTAEVRGLEQYF,TGTGCCAGCACCGCCGAAGTAAGGGGGCTCGAGCAGTACTTC
TRBD2,TRBJ2-2,NA,TRBV11-2,CASSPAGGPVGELFF,TGTGCCAGCAGCCCGGCGGGAGGGCCGGTCGGGGAGCTGTTTTTT
TRBD1,TRBJ2-3,NA,TRBV14,CASSQGGTGGTDTQYF,TGTGCCAGCAGCCAAGGAGGGACAGGGGGGACAGATACGCAGTATTTT
NA,TRBJ1-1,few,TRBV9,CASSVGGQGNTEAFF,TGTGCCAGCAGCGTAGGAGGTCAGGGGAACACTGAAGCTTTCTTT
NA,TRBJ1-5,NA,TRBV28,CAAGGLGNQPQHF,TGTGCCGCGGGAGGTTTGGGCAATCAGCCCCAGCATTTT
NA,TRBJ2-1,NA,TRBV7-8,CASSSPEPYNEQFF,TGTGCCAGCAGCTCTCCGGAGCCCTACAATGAGCAGTTCTTC
NA,TRBJ1-1,NA,TRBV2,CASIRTGAGEAFF,TGTGCCAGCATCCGGACTGGTGCGGGGGAAGCTTTCTTT
NA,TRBJ1-5,few,TRBV29-1,CSVGRGNQPQHF,TGCAGCGTTGGAAGGGGGAATCAGCCCCAGCATTTT
NA,TRBJ2-2,few,TRBV5-1,CASSLGATGSNTGELFF,TGCGCCAGCAGCTTGGGGGCGACAGGTTCGAACACCGGGGAGCTGTTTTTT
TRBD1,TRBJ2-5,NA,TRBV18,CASSPQPGQQETQYF,TGTGCCAGCTCACCGCAACCGGGACAGCAAGAGACCCAGTACTTC
NA,TRBJ2-7,few,TRBV5-4,CASSLGDISYEQYF,TGTGCCAGCAGCTTGGGAGACATATCCTACGAGCAGTACTTC
TRBD2,TRBJ2-3,NA,TRBV7-2,CASSLTSGSDTQYF,TGTGCCAGCAGCTTAACTAGCGGGAGTGATACGCAGTATTTT
TRBD1,TRBJ2-3,few,TRBV7-9,CASSFDRGRDTQYF,TGTGCCAGCAGCTTCGACAGGGGGCGAGATACGCAGTATTTT
NA,TRBJ2-1,few,TRBV28,CASSLAGAPLNEQFF,TGTGCCAGCAGTTTGGCAGGGGCCCCCCTCAATGAGCAGTTCTTC
TRBD1,TRBJ2-1,NA,TRBV15,CATSRPLDRWLYEQFF,TGTGCCACCAGCAGACCCTTGGACAGGTGGCTGTATGAGCAGTTCTTC